These 29 T cell receptor beta chains were sequenced from one sample in a study of long-term antiretroviral therapy in people with HIV. With survey level as its setting, the immunoSEQ assay was v3.0. Here immunoSEQ multiplex PCR was the method, and the copy in TCRdb shows in-frame clones only, minus some. The sample holds approximately 34,000 clones; roughly 87% are singletons and the top ten take 6.2%. This specimen was unsorted PBMCs, taken 1 year after starting antiretroviral therapy. These receptors were obtained from a young man with HIV.

The chain carries TRBV7-2 and TRBJ1-5; 7 bases are shared with TRBD1. CDR3 length: 14 amino acids. The germline gives CDR1 SGHTA, CDR2 FQGNSA. The junction had 5 bases not matched to a gene; V was cut back by 5 bases and J by 4 bases. The CDR3: CASSRDSMNQPQHF. DNA of the CDR3: TGTGCCAGCAGCCGGGACAGTATGAATCAGCCCCAGCATTTT.

The J gene is TRBJ2-1, the V gene TRBV6-6; 7 bases align to TRBD2. Germline CDR1 is MNHNY and CDR2 is SVGAGI (reference sequence). CDR3 length: 15 amino acids. The CDR3 sequence: CAILGGSSSYNEQFF. The CDR3 DNA reads TGTGCGATATTGGGGGGGTCGAGCTCCTACAATGAGCAGTTCTTC.

This chain links TRBV19 with TRBJ2-1; D uncertain. There are 15 residues in the CDR3. The germline V gene has CDR1 LNHDA and CDR2 SQIVND (reference sequence). The ends were cut back, 7 bases at V and 4 bases at J, with 17 bases in the middle. CDR3 sequence (DNA): TGTGCCAGTACCCTAGTGGGAAAGATTTACAATGAGCAGTTCTTC. It is translated as CASTLVGKIYNEQFF.

In nucleotides, the CDR3 is TGTGCCAGCAGCCACGGGGGGGAGGGGCTCAATGAGCAGTTCTTC. Translating gives CASSHGGEGLNEQFF. The chain recombines TRBV7-8 with TRBJ2-1; 8 bases are a match to TRBD2. Germline CDR1 is SGHVS and CDR2 is FQNEAQ. This CDR3 is 15 amino acids long. V was clipped by 5 bases and J by 6 bases; unmatched bases: 9.

The table lists this clone with a few counts. This chain connects TRBV27 to TRBJ1-5; D gene ambiguous. From germline, CDR1 is MNHEY and CDR2 SMNVEV (reference sequence). CDR3 length equals 13 residues. The V end lost 2 bases, the J end lost 9 bases, and 11 bases lay between the germline ends. In DNA form, the CDR3 reads TGTGCCAGCAGTTTAGCGGGCGCGGGGCCCCAGCATTTT. This gives the protein CASSLAGAGPQHF.

This clone was seen a handful of times. The V and J genes are TRBV18 and TRBJ1-2, with 11 positions matching TRBD1. The CDR3 is 17 residues long. The ends lost 3 bases at V and 5 bases at J; junction bases unmatched: 11. CDR1 is KGHSH and CDR2 is LQKENI in the germline V gene. DNA for the CDR3: TGTGCCAGCTCACCTGACATACCGGGACAGGGGGGATATGGCTACACCTTC. Residues: CASSPDIPGQGGYGYTF.

V gene TRBV7-6 combines with J gene TRBJ1-1; tentatively, D is TRBD1 (5 bases). Trimming pared 5 bases from V and 2 bases from J, leaving 9 bases between. CDR3 length: 13 amino acids. Germline V gene sequence: CDR1 SGHVS, CDR2 FNYEAQ. The CDR3 loop reads CASSTGLNTEAFF. DNA of the CDR3: TGTGCCAGCAGCACGGGACTTAACACTGAAGCTTTCTTT. Using reference TRBV7-6 and TRBJ1-1 for the parts outside the CDR3, the full variable domain is GAGVSQSPRYKVTKRGQDVALRCDPISGHVSLYWYRQALGQGPEFLTYFNYEAQQDKSGLPNDRFSAERPEGSISTLTIQRTEQRDSAMYRCASSTGLNTEAFFGQGTRLTVV.

The CDR3 DNA is TGTGCCAGCAGTCGACTTGCCCCCCGGGACAGGGGGACCTACGAGCAGTACTTC. Translated, it gives CASSRLAPRDRGTYEQYF. The genes are TRBV2 and TRBJ2-7; the match to TRBD1 covers 11 bases. The germline gives CDR1 SNHLY, CDR2 FYNNEI. CDR3 size: 18 residues. The trim removed 5 bases at V and 2 bases at J, leaving 14 bases unmatched.

The sample holds a few counts of this clone. The V and J genes are TRBV4-1 and TRBJ2-7; D gene ambiguous. Looked up from germline, CDR1 is MGHRA and CDR2 is YSYEKL. The CDR3 sequence is 15 residues long. V shed 0 bases and J shed 4 bases, with 13 bases lying between them. This CDR3 reads CASSQDLAESYEQYF. The CDR3 DNA sequence: TGCGCCAGCAGCCAAGATTTGGCGGAGTCATACGAGCAGTACTTC.

The chain carries TRBV6-5 and TRBJ1-2, with D possibly being TRBD1 (5 bases). Germline-derived CDR1 and CDR2 are MNHEY and SVGAGI. The V end was cut by 7 bases, the J end by 3 bases, with 18 bases between. This CDR3 region has 15 residues. CDR3 region: CASTSWRGADYGYTF. DNA of the CDR3: TGTGCCAGCACCTCGTGGAGGGGCGCCGACTATGGCTACACCTTC.

V and J are TRBV5-4 and TRBJ1-1; 9 bases map to TRBD1. Germline CDR1 and CDR2: SGHNT and YYREEE (reference sequence). The CDR3 runs to 16 residues. The V segment lost 3 bases and the J segment 1 base; nucleotides outside the gene matches: 7. DNA of the CDR3: TGTGCCAGCAGCTCGGGTCCGGGACAGGGGAACACTGAAGCTTTCTTT. This translates into CASSSGPGQGNTEAFF.

The rearrangement uses TRBV5-1 and TRBJ1-2, with a possible D match to TRBD1 (5 bases). From germline, CDR1 is SGHRS and CDR2 YFSETQ. The CDR3 is 14 amino acids. Trimming left V 1 base short and J 3 bases short, with 10 bases between. The CDR3 is CASSLWQGDYGYTF. CDR3 nucleotide sequence: TGCGCCAGCAGCTTGTGGCAGGGAGACTATGGCTACACCTTC.

The chain joins TRBV4-2 to TRBJ2-1; no firm D call. Germline assignment: CDR1 LGHNA and CDR2 YNFKEQ. V was clipped by 4 bases and J by 10 bases, with 11 bases between them. This CDR3 region has 12 residues. The CDR3 protein is CASSPGGQEQFF. In DNA form, the CDR3 reads TGTGCCAGCAGCCCAGGTGGGCAGGAGCAGTTCTTC.

This clone has a single count. This chain uses TRBV14 with TRBJ2-7; 10 bases align to TRBD1. Germline values: CDR1 SGHDN, CDR2 FVKESK. Trimming removed 4 bases from V and 4 bases from J; junction bases left unmatched: 4. The CDR3 totals 14 residues. DNA for the CDR3: TGTGCCAGCAGCCCGGGACAGGGGTGGTACGAGCAGTACTTC. Protein sequence: CASSPGQGWYEQYF.

This clone was detected once. The chain joins TRBV13 to TRBJ2-3, with D possibly matching TRBD2 (7 bases). The CDR3 is 15 residues long. V was trimmed by 1 base and J by 3 bases, leaving 11 bases between them. Germline V gene sequence: CDR1 PRHDT, CDR2 FYEKMQ (reference sequence). Here the CDR3 reads CASSLAGGRTDTQYF. The CDR3, as DNA: TGTGCCAGCAGCTTAGCCGGGGGGCGGACAGATACGCAGTATTTT.

The chain employs TRBV28 and TRBJ1-3, with D possibly matching TRBD1 (6 bases). The ends were cut back, 1 base at V and 2 bases at J, with 12 bases in the middle. The CDR3 is 16 amino acids. The germline V gene has CDR1 MDHEN and CDR2 SYDVKM. The CDR3 region has the DNA TGTGCCAGCAGTTTATTCCCAGAGGGGGCTGGAAACACCATATATTTT. It codes for CASSLFPEGAGNTIYF.

The count of this clone is one. The CDR3 DNA reads TGTGCCAGCAGCGTAGAACCTTGGGGCTACGAGCAGTACTTC. Protein sequence: CASSVEPWGYEQYF. The chain has TRBV9 and TRBJ2-7; D ambiguous. This CDR3 is 14 amino acids long. V was shortened by 0 bases and J by 3 bases, with 10 bases between the two germline ends. From germline, CDR1 is SGDLS and CDR2 YYNGEE.

The CDR3 loop is CASSLNGGNHEQYF. CDR3 DNA: TGTGCCAGCAGCTTAAACGGGGGCAACCACGAGCAGTACTTC. The rearrangement links TRBV7-2 to TRBJ2-7; possibly TRBD1 or TRBD2 for D (6 bases each). Between the trimmed V and J ends, which lost 2 bases and 5 bases, there was a span of 13 bases. The CDR3 spans 14 residues. In germline, CDR1 is SGHTA, CDR2 FQGNSA. The variable domain in full, with the rest retrieved from reference TRBV7-2 and TRBJ2-7, is GAGVSQSPSNKVTEKGKDVELRCDPISGHTALYWYRQSLGQGLEFLIYFQGNSAPDKSGLPSDRFSAERTGGSVSTLTIQRTQQEDSAVYLCASSLNGGNHEQYFGPGTRLTVT.

The DNA for the CDR3 is TGTGCCATCAGTGAGGGACAGGGGAAAGGGGTCAGCTCCTACGAGCAGTACTTC. Residues: CAISEGQGKGVSSYEQYF. The chain has TRBV10-3 and TRBJ2-7; 9 bases line up with TRBD1. Germline V gives CDR1 ENHRY, CDR2 SYGVKD. This CDR3 has 18 residues. The V and J ends lost 2 bases and 0 bases, in that order; junction bases with no gene match: 11.

V gene TRBV6-6 combines with J gene TRBJ1-2, with D maybe TRBD1 (6 bases). Trimming removed 3 bases at V and 6 bases at J, with 11 bases between. Per germline, CDR1 MNHNY and CDR2 SVGAGI (reference sequence). The CDR3 is made up of 13 amino acids. CDR3: CASSYAGVDGYTF. The DNA of the CDR3 is TGTGCCAGCAGTTATGCAGGGGTGGATGGCTACACCTTC.

The genes are TRBV4-3 and TRBJ2-3; 9 nucleotides agree with TRBD2. CDR3 length equals 16 residues. Germline CDR1 reads LGHNA; CDR2 reads YSLEER. V shed 0 bases, J shed 1 base, and the junction held 2 bases outside the gene matches. Here the CDR3 reads CASSQDRLAGTDTQYF. In nucleotides, the CDR3 is TGCGCCAGCAGCCAAGATCGACTAGCGGGCACAGATACGCAGTATTTT.

The sample holds a few counts of this clone. This chain uses TRBV7-9 with TRBJ1-5, with 10 bases aligning to TRBD1. This CDR3 is 16 amino acids long. CDR1 and CDR2 from the germline V gene are SEHNR and FQNEAQ (reference sequence). V was clipped by 4 bases and J by 5 bases; unmatched bases: 8. The CDR3 sequence is CASSSEGQGTYQPQHF. The CDR3 bases are TGTGCCAGCAGCTCCGAGGGACAGGGGACCTATCAGCCCCAGCATTTT.

This chain joins TRBV4-1 and TRBJ2-5, with 15 bases aligning to TRBD2. Per the germline V gene, CDR1 is MGHRA and CDR2 is YSYEKL. The length of the CDR3 is 21 residues. V lost 1 base, J lost 5 bases, and 17 bases stayed unmatched. This CDR3 is CASSQVGPRTSGRAGVETQYF. The CDR3 coding sequence is TGCGCCAGCAGCCAAGTTGGACCCCGGACTAGCGGGAGGGCCGGTGTTGAGACCCAGTACTTC.

This clone appeared a single time. The J gene is TRBJ1-2, the V gene TRBV7-2, with 7 bases matching TRBD1. Per the germline V gene, CDR1 is SGHTA and CDR2 is FQGNSA. This CDR3 spans 15 amino acids. V lost 5 bases, J lost 4 bases, and 10 bases stayed unmatched. The CDR3 nucleotides are TGTGCCAGCAGCAGCAGGGACAGACCCATCTATGGCTACACCTTC. Translation: CASSSRDRPIYGYTF. Based on the CDR3 plus reference TRBV7-2 and TRBJ1-2, the full variable domain is GAGVSQSPSNKVTEKGKDVELRCDPISGHTALYWYRQSLGQGLEFLIYFQGNSAPDKSGLPSDRFSAERTGGSVSTLTIQRTQQEDSAVYLCASSSRDRPIYGYTFGSGTRLTVV.

CDR3 DNA sequence: TGCGCCAGCAGTGACGAGCGGGGGGGCAATGAGCAGTTCTTC. Translating gives CASSDERGGNEQFF. J is TRBJ2-1 and V is TRBV4-1; 10 bases agree with TRBD2. CDR1 and CDR2 (germline): MGHRA, YSYEKL. J was trimmed by 6 bases and V by 6 bases; bases with no gene match: 5. This CDR3 comprises 14 residues.

The gene calls are TRBV27 and TRBJ2-7, with D perhaps TRBD2 (6 bases). Germline CDR1 and CDR2: MNHEY and SMNVEV (reference sequence). V dropped 7 bases and J dropped 3 bases, with 16 bases sitting between them. The CDR3 is 14 residues long. CDR3 sequence reads: CASTPKGGFYEQYF. The DNA of the CDR3 is TGTGCCAGCACCCCAAAAGGAGGGTTCTACGAGCAGTACTTC.

V is TRBV2 and J is TRBJ2-1, with no clear D. Germline V gene sequence: CDR1 SNHLY, CDR2 FYNNEI. Trimming pared 3 bases from V and 0 bases from J, leaving 9 bases between. This CDR3 region has 15 residues. The CDR3 nucleotides are TGTGCCAGCAGTGACAGGCCCAGCTCCTACAATGAGCAGTTCTTC. Its translation: CASSDRPSSYNEQFF. The variable domain in full, with the rest retrieved from reference TRBV2 and TRBJ2-1, is EPEVTQTPSHQVTQMGQEVILRCVPISNHLYFYWYRQILGQKVEFLVSFYNNEISEKSEIFDDQFSVERPDGSNFTLKIRSTKLEDSAMYFCASSDRPSSYNEQFFGPGTRLTVL.

The chain carries TRBV6-5 and TRBJ2-7; D possibly corresponds to TRBD2 (5 bases). The V and J ends lost 3 bases and 1 base respectively, with 10 bases between them. The CDR3 runs 14 residues. The germline gives CDR1 MNHEY, CDR2 SVGAGI. The DNA for the CDR3 is TGTGCCAGCAGTTATGGACGGGGATCCTACGAGCAGTACTTC. Protein: CASSYGRGSYEQYF.

This chain uses TRBV5-5 with TRBJ1-2; 7 nucleotides match TRBD1. V lost 5 bases and J lost 2; bases outside the gene matches: 18. The CDR3 spans 18 residues. Germline CDR1 reads SGHKS; CDR2 reads YYEKEE (reference sequence). The CDR3 is CASSVFLAADRVNYGYTF. The CDR3, as DNA: TGTGCCAGCAGTGTTTTTCTAGCGGCTGACAGGGTAAACTATGGCTACACCTTC.